This section outlines one T cell receptor beta chain sequence together with its context. The antigen is undetermined. The use of genomic DNA as template underpinned the TCR beta VDJ and CDR3 profiling. TCRdb called the reads again in MiXCR, with one record for every CDR3 protein. Here the sample spans 450,000 to 550,000 distinct CDR3 sequences, roughly 34% being singletons. Flow cytometry had shown expanded CD8+CD57+ cells in the patients chosen for sequencing. Every patient presented with severe acquired aplastic anemia. These data are taken from a study of CD8+CD57+ T cells in acquired aplastic anemia. In the study overall: Isolated CD4+ and CD8+ cells, once sorted, yielded DNA averaging about 3 ug. Study results and limitations: Sharing between patients and controls was observed for twenty-nine CD8+ CDR3 sequences.

Germline CDR1 and CDR2: MNHEY and SVGAGI. The CDR3 loop spans 13 amino acids. Trimming cost V 6 bases and J 7 bases; bases outside gene matches: 9. Specimen: sorted CD4+, CD8+, or CD8+CD57+ T cells (not recorded which) from PBMCs. The receptor's source is a human donor with aplastic anemia. V usage is TRBV6-5 and J usage is TRBJ2-7; 7 bases align to TRBD1. CDR3 in DNA: TGTGCCAGCAGAGGACAGGCCCCTAGGGAGCAGTACTTC. It is translated as CASRGQAPREQYF.